Listed here are 14 T cell receptor beta chains from one sample, sequenced in a study of CD8+ T cells in alopecia areata. RNA extraction was followed by reverse transcription into cDNA, which acted as the sequencing template. Generated by immunoSEQ multiplex PCR, the TCRdb table keeps only in-frame clones and is missing some. The table has 140,000 to 150,000 clones, about 87% seen once. This specimen was CD8+ T cells sorted from blood, taken at week 0. The source is a human donor with alopecia areata.

The chain uses TRBV7-9 and TRBJ2-7, with D perhaps TRBD1 or TRBD2 (5 bases each). CDR1 SEHNR and CDR2 FQNEAQ come from the germline V gene (reference sequence). The V end was cut by 5 bases, the J end by 0 bases, with 14 bases between. CDR3 size: 15 residues. The CDR3 coding sequence is TGTGCCAGCAGCCCCCGCGAAGGGACCTCCTACGAGCAGTACTTC. Translated: CASSPREGTSYEQYF.

This clone was found once. V and J are TRBV4-1 and TRBJ2-1; maybe TRBD2 (7 bases). The CDR3 extends over 20 amino acids. V lost 4 bases to trimming and J lost 0 bases, with 25 bases between them. CDR1 is MGHRA and CDR2 is YSYEKL in the germline V gene. CDR3 loop: CASSPPAGAVKKPSYNEQFF. CDR3 bases: TGCGCCAGCAGCCCACCGGCGGGGGCAGTGAAAAAGCCCTCCTACAATGAGCAGTTCTTC.

This chain joins TRBV4-1 and TRBJ2-1, with 7 bases that match TRBD2. Germline assignment: CDR1 MGHRA and CDR2 YSYEKL. This CDR3 has 17 residues. With V trimmed by 0 bases and J by 2 bases, 7 bases remained unmatched. CDR3 sequence: CASSQEPGGSPYNEQFF. CDR3 in DNA: TGCGCCAGCAGCCAAGAACCGGGCGGGAGCCCCTACAATGAGCAGTTCTTC.

V and J are TRBV29-1 and TRBJ2-1; 9 bases line up with TRBD1. Unmatched junction bases numbered 15, after V lost 6 bases and J lost 3 bases. Looked up from germline, CDR1 is SQVTM and CDR2 is ANQGSEA. This CDR3 spans 17 amino acids. CDR3 sequence reads: CSVTGGRSGNFYNEQFF. In DNA form, the CDR3 reads TGCAGCGTCACAGGGGGCCGAAGCGGGAACTTCTACAATGAGCAGTTCTTC.

Details on this clone: One end of the junction fails to match germline, which may point to a read error. The gene calls are TRBV4-1 and TRBJ2-2; D not certain. The germline CDR1 and CDR2 sequences are MGHRA and YSYEKL. The CDR3 has 14 amino acids. CDR3 sequence (DNA): TGCGCCAGCAGCCAAGTAAGGAACAACGGGGAGCTGTTTTTT. Amino acid sequence: CASSQVRNNGELFF.

The chain carries TRBV29-1 and TRBJ2-5, with 8 nucleotides matching TRBD1. This CDR3 contains 15 residues. Germline trimming cut 2 bases from V and 0 bases from J; bases unmatched to any gene: 5. Germline V lookup: CDR1 SQVTM, CDR2 ANQGSEA. In DNA, the CDR3 is TGCAGCGTTGAATTGGGACAGGAGTACCAAGAGACCCAGTACTTC. It encodes CSVELGQEYQETQYF.

This sequence joins TRBV7-6 and TRBJ2-3, with TRBD2 matching over 12 bases. The J segment lost 5 bases and the V segment lost 4 bases, leaving 7 bases of the junction unmatched. The CDR3 spans 16 residues. Germline-derived CDR1 and CDR2 are SGHVS and FNYEAQ. CDR3: CASSSLAGGPLDTQYF. The CDR3 DNA sequence: TGTGCCAGCAGCTCCCTAGCGGGGGGGCCCTTAGATACGCAGTATTTT.

The chain combines TRBV7-9 with TRBJ1-4, with D uncertain. CDR3 size: 13 residues. CDR1 and CDR2 (germline): SEHNR, FQNEAQ (reference sequence). Trimming took 5 bases from V and 10 from J, leaving 14 bases between them. CDR3 coding DNA: TGTGCCAGCAGCACGACGGAGGAGGGAAAACTGTTTTTT. Translating gives CASSTTEEGKLFF.

This clone was observed a few times. This chain links TRBV11-2 with TRBJ2-7; TRBD2 might be the D (5 bases). The CDR3 is made up of 14 amino acids. Germline CDR1 SGHAT, CDR2 FQNNGV. Trimming cost V 5 bases and J 3 bases, with 14 bases left between them. The CDR3 is CASSLGVGLYEQYF. The CDR3 region has the DNA TGTGCCAGCAGCCTCGGGGTTGGCCTCTACGAGCAGTACTTC.

The J gene is TRBJ2-5, the V gene TRBV27; TRBD1 aligns across 9 bases. The closer fit of TRBJ2-7 to the DNA end suggests the J call may be wrong. Per the germline V gene, CDR1 is MNHEY and CDR2 is SMNVEV (reference sequence). CDR3 length: 14 amino acids. CDR3 loop: CASSNRQGAYEQYF. Here the CDR3 DNA reads TGTGCCAGCAGTAACCGACAGGGGGCCTACGAGCAGTACTTC.

The rearrangement links TRBV7-2 to TRBJ2-5; 7 nucleotides line up with TRBD1. The J segment lost 5 bases and the V segment lost 1 base, leaving 4 bases of the junction unmatched. This CDR3 is 14 amino acids long. Germline CDR1 is SGHTA and CDR2 is FQGNSA. CDR3 sequence: CASSLEGAEETQYF. The CDR3 DNA reads as TGTGCCAGCAGCTTAGAGGGGGCGGAGGAGACCCAGTACTTC.

The chain employs TRBV27 and TRBJ2-7; 7 nucleotides align to TRBD1. V lost 8 bases to trimming and J lost 3 bases; unmatched junction nucleotides: 13. From germline, CDR1 is MNHEY and CDR2 SMNVEV (reference sequence). The CDR3 covers 15 residues. CDR3 amino acids: CASLAPQQGIYEQYF. CDR3 coding DNA: TGTGCCAGCCTTGCCCCCCAACAGGGGATCTACGAGCAGTACTTC.

This clone was observed once. The chain carries TRBV12-5 and TRBJ2-1, with D perhaps matching TRBD1 or TRBD2 (5 bases each). Germline CDR1 and CDR2: LGHNT and FRNRAP. The CDR3 is 12 amino acids. V was clipped by 6 bases and J by 7 bases, with 10 bases between them. As DNA, the CDR3 is TGTGCTAGTGGCGCGAGGGGAAATGAGCAGTTCTTC. Translating it yields CASGARGNEQFF. The whole variable domain, filled in from reference TRBV12-5 and TRBJ2-1, reads DARVTQTPRHKVTEMGQEVTMRCQPILGHNTVFWYRQTMMQGLELLAYFRNRAPLDDSGMPKDRFSAEMPDATLATLKIQPSEPRDSAVYFCASGARGNEQFFGPGTRLTVL.

V usage is TRBV11-2 and J usage is TRBJ2-3; no firm D call. Germline loops: CDR1 SGHAT, CDR2 FQNNGV. The CDR3 is 15 amino acids. Between the trimmed V and J ends, which lost 2 bases and 0 bases, there was a span of 9 bases. The CDR3 here is CASSLWLGSTDTQYF. In DNA, the CDR3 is TGTGCCAGCAGCTTATGGTTAGGCAGCACAGATACGCAGTATTTT.